The clone carrying this T cell receptor (beta chain) has a single count. Clones were sequenced by immunoSEQ multiplex PCR, and TCRdb holds only the in-frame ones, with some missing. Of under 50,000 clones detected, approximately 90% appear once; the ten largest clones hold 26%. This entry is derived from a study of T cell changes during pregnancy in multiple sclerosis. Germline loops: CDR1 SGDLS, CDR2 YYNGEE. This CDR3 region has 15 residues. The J segment lost 4 bases and the V segment lost 1 base, leaving 4 bases of the junction unmatched. The rearrangement links TRBV9 to TRBJ2-5; 10 bases are shared with TRBD2. This specimen was CD8+ T cells from peripheral blood mononuclear cells, taken before pregnancy. The sequence was obtained from a female donor with multiple sclerosis, enrolled in a pregnancy study. The CDR3 here is CASSVSSGGGETQYF. The DNA for the CDR3 is TGTGCCAGCAGCGTATCTAGCGGGGGCGGAGAGACCCAGTACTTC.